The rows below give T cell receptor beta chains drawn from one sample of a study of cytomegalovirus exposure and HLA in healthy donors. Clones were sequenced by immunoSEQ multiplex PCR, and TCRdb holds only the in-frame ones, with some missing. The data contain hundreds of thousands of clones, about 75% of them singletons. Sequenced: PBMCs. Every receptor here comes from a man between 18 and 29 years old in good health and CMV-seronegative. Each CDR3 is given with its conserved first and last residue. A D gene is named only where the DNA matches it firmly. A row's size may be missing; if present it is once, few, many or a size class.

clone_size	d_call	v_call	j_call	cdr3_aa	cdr3_nt
-	-	TRBV11-2	TRBJ2-5	CASSPTNQETQYF	TGTGCCAGCAGCCCGACTAACCAAGAGACCCAGTACTTC
-	TRBD1	TRBV28	TRBJ1-5	CASSLYRGMTNQPQHF	TGTGCCAGCAGTTTATACAGGGGAATGACAAATCAGCCCCAGCATTTT
-	-	TRBV9	TRBJ1-4	CASRETGNDEKLFF	TGTGCCAGCAGAGAAACGGGAAACGATGAAAAACTGTTTTTT
-	-	TRBV18	TRBJ1-1	CASSPQGTEAFF	TGTGCCAGCTCACCGCAGGGCACTGAAGCTTTCTTT
few	-	TRBV4-2	TRBJ1-1	CASSQDGGGSPEAFF	TGTGCCAGCAGCCAAGATGGGGGAGGGAGCCCTGAAGCTTTCTTT
-	TRBD2	TRBV10-3	TRBJ2-3	CAISNGLAGGPGSPDTQYF	TGTGCCATCAGTAACGGACTAGCGGGAGGGCCGGGGTCCCCAGATACGCAGTATTTT
-	-	TRBV9	TRBJ2-5	CASSPLPGETQYF	TGTGCCAGCAGCCCCCTCCCGGGGGAGACCCAGTACTTC
-	-	TRBV19	TRBJ2-1	CASSILLGVVSSYNEQFF	TGTGCCAGTAGTATATTGTTAGGAGTAGTAAGCTCCTACAATGAGCAGTTCTTC
few	-	TRBV6-1	TRBJ1-1	CASSRPPISVTEAFF	TGTGCCAGCAGCAGACCTCCTATCAGCGTCACTGAAGCTTTCTTT
-	-	TRBV6-1	TRBJ2-7	CASNKGSYEQYF	TGTGCCAGCAACAAGGGGTCTTACGAGCAGTACTTC
-	-	TRBV11-2	TRBJ1-1	CASSLDPFDTEAFF	TGTGCCAGCAGCTTAGATCCGTTTGACACTGAAGCTTTCTTT
-	TRBD2	TRBV28	TRBJ2-1	CASSPGTSGRKVVNEQFF	TGTGCCAGCAGTCCCGGGACTAGCGGGAGAAAGGTCGTCAATGAGCAGTTCTTC
once	TRBD1	TRBV2	TRBJ1-4	CASSPDRGEKLFF	TGTGCCAGCAGTCCTGACAGGGGGGAAAAACTGTTTTTT
-	-	TRBV5-1	TRBJ2-2	CASSSSGSAGELFF	TGCGCCAGCAGCTCATCAGGGTCCGCCGGGGAGCTGTTTTTT
-	-	TRBV11-3	TRBJ1-6	CASRAGSSSYNSPLHF	TGTGCCAGCAGAGCCGGGTCGAGCTCCTATAATTCACCCCTCCACTTT
few	-	TRBV6-5	TRBJ1-2	CASKGNGYTF	TGTGCCAGCAAGGGGAATGGCTACACCTTC
-	-	TRBV5-4	TRBJ2-3	CASSLGAGAPDTQYF	TGTGCCAGCAGCTTGGGGGCGGGGGCCCCAGATACGCAGTATTTT
once	-	TRBV7-2	TRBJ1-2	CASSLLGWQGVDGYTF	TGTGCCAGCAGCTTATTAGGTTGGCAGGGCGTGGATGGCTACACCTTC
-	TRBD1	TRBV9	TRBJ1-6	CASNRNLGQGETPLHF	TGTGCCAGCAATCGTAACCTGGGACAGGGCGAGACACCCCTCCACTTT
-	TRBD1	TRBV9	TRBJ1-1	CASSPGQVVEAFF	TGTGCCAGCAGCCCGGGACAGGTGGTTGAAGCTTTCTTT
few	-	TRBV13	TRBJ2-4	CASSLRGFENIQYF	TGTGCCAGCAGTCTGCGAGGGTTCGAAAACATTCAGTACTTC
-	TRBD1	TRBV27	TRBJ2-7	CASEDRQTYEQYF	TGTGCCAGCGAGGACAGGCAGACCTACGAGCAGTACTTC
-	TRBD1	TRBV19	TRBJ2-3	CASSIVGAGGIAQYF	TGTGCCAGTAGTATAGTAGGGGCAGGGGGTATTGCGCAGTATTTT
few	TRBD1	TRBV19	TRBJ1-2	CASSTTGWTPIAF	TGTGCCAGTAGTACGACAGGGTGGACCCCTATCGCCTTC
-	-	TRBV7-3	TRBJ2-3	CASSLIPANTQYF	TGTGCCAGCAGCTTAATCCCTGCTAATACGCAGTATTTT
medium-sized	-	TRBV6-6	TRBJ1-6	CASSYEGSPLHF	TGTGCCAGCAGTTACGAGGGTTCACCCCTCCACTTT
-	-	TRBV21-1	TRBJ2-2	CASSKGPNTGYAGELFF	TGTGCCAGCAGCAAAGGCCCTAACACGGGTTATGCCGGGGAGCTGTTTTTT
-	TRBD1	TRBV5-1	TRBJ1-2	CASSSSGQRSGGYTF	TGCGCCAGCAGCTCCTCGGGACAGAGATCCGGTGGCTACACCTTC
few	-	TRBV5-6	TRBJ2-2	CASSFGGGGQTGELFF	TGTGCCAGCAGCTTCGGGGGAGGGGGGCAGACCGGGGAGCTGTTTTTT
-	TRBD2	TRBV7-3	TRBJ2-3	CASSTLAGAPVDTQYF	TGTGCCAGCAGCACTCTAGCGGGGGCCCCGGTAGATACGCAGTATTTT
-	TRBD1	TRBV18	TRBJ1-1	CASSPTGSQGVNTEAFF	TGTGCCAGCTCACCAACGGGTTCCCAGGGGGTGAACACTGAAGCTTTCTTT
-	TRBD1	TRBV19	TRBJ1-5	CASYDRGASNQPQHF	TGTGCCAGTTACGACAGGGGAGCGAGCAATCAGCCCCAGCATTTT
-	-	TRBV13	TRBJ2-5	CASRSATQETQYF	TGTGCCAGCCGTAGCGCCACCCAAGAGACCCAGTACTTC
-	-	TRBV27	TRBJ1-6	CASSPFGSSYNSPLHF	TGTGCCAGCAGTCCGTTCGGGAGCTCCTATAATTCACCCCTCCACTTT
-	TRBD1	TRBV7-8	TRBJ1-1	CASSLAQQGEIAFF	TGTGCCAGCAGCTTAGCCCAACAGGGGGAGATAGCTTTCTTT
once	-	TRBV30	TRBJ1-4	CAWNSGLLNEKLFF	TGTGCCTGGAATAGCGGTTTACTTAATGAAAAACTGTTTTTT
-	-	TRBV18	TRBJ2-7	CASSPGNRAVQYEQYF	TGTGCCAGCTCACCAGGGAACAGGGCAGTACAATACGAGCAGTACTTC
-	-	TRBV19	TRBJ2-7	CASSSRVMNEQYF	TGTGCCAGTAGTAGCAGGGTGATGAACGAGCAGTACTTC
-	-	TRBV11-2	TRBJ1-6	CASSHLIKDSSPLHF	TGTGCCAGCAGCCACCTGATTAAGGACAGTTCACCCCTCCACTTT
once	-	TRBV19	TRBJ1-6	CASSPLLGQKTSPLHF	TGTGCCAGTAGCCCGTTGTTGGGACAAAAAACTTCACCCCTCCACTTT
-	TRBD1	TRBV6-5	TRBJ2-7	CASSLGTAIGEQYF	TGTGCCAGCAGTCTAGGGACAGCGATAGGCGAGCAGTACTTC
-	TRBD2	TRBV30	TRBJ2-6	CAWSVSSGRHTGANVLTF	TGTGCCTGGAGTGTATCTAGCGGGAGGCACACTGGGGCCAACGTCCTGACTTTC
-	-	TRBV11-2	TRBJ2-7	CASSPEGNLGHEQYF	TGTGCCAGCAGCCCAGAAGGTAATTTGGGCCACGAGCAGTACTTC
-	TRBD1	TRBV6-1	TRBJ2-7	CASSEYTDRGNYEQYF	TGTGCCAGCAGTGAATATACGGACAGGGGCAACTACGAGCAGTACTTC
-	TRBD2	TRBV11-1	TRBJ2-7	CASSLPVWGGYEQYF	TGTGCCAGCAGCCTTCCTGTTTGGGGGGGCTACGAGCAGTACTTC
-	TRBD2	TRBV18	TRBJ2-2	CASSPRIITLADPNTGELFF	TGTGCCAGCTCACCACGGATTATTACACTAGCGGACCCGAACACCGGGGAGCTGTTTTTT
-	-	TRBV5-5	TRBJ2-7	CASSLGQGKYF	TGTGCCAGCAGCTTGGGGCAGGGTAAGTACTTC
-	TRBD2	TRBV15	TRBJ2-1	CATSSGLAGDNEQFF	TGTGCCACCAGCAGTGGACTAGCGGGAGACAATGAGCAGTTCTTC
few	-	TRBV6-5	TRBJ2-2	CASSSGNANTGELFF	TGTGCCAGCAGTTCCGGTAACGCGAACACCGGGGAGCTGTTTTTT
-	TRBD1	TRBV7-6	TRBJ2-7	CASSLGQGTSYEQYF	TGTGCCAGCAGCTTAGGACAGGGGACCTCCTACGAGCAGTACTTC
-	-	TRBV28	TRBJ1-1	CASTPPGANTEAFF	TGTGCCAGCACCCCCCCGGGAGCGAACACTGAAGCTTTCTTT
-	-	TRBV11-3	TRBJ2-3	CASSSDSGDTQYF	TGTGCCAGCAGCTCCGATAGCGGAGATACGCAGTATTTT
-	-	TRBV25-1	TRBJ2-1	CASSEGTLGHLYNEQFF	TGTGCCAGCAGTGAGGGGACCCTGGGACACCTATACAATGAGCAGTTCTTC
-	TRBD1	TRBV7-6	TRBJ1-1	CASSLTGSTEAFF	TGTGCCAGCAGCTTGACAGGGAGCACTGAAGCTTTCTTT
-	TRBD2	TRBV19	TRBJ2-3	CASSLLAGALTDTQYF	TGTGCCAGTAGTTTACTAGCGGGGGCCCTCACAGATACGCAGTATTTT